The 29 T cell receptor beta chains listed next were all sequenced from one sample in a study of blood T cell repertoires in COVID-19. Profiling relied on immunoSEQ multiplex PCR, and the TCRdb table lists in-frame clones only, not all of them. The table lists under 90,000 clones, around 88% of them singletons. The specimen was peripheral blood. Receptor source: a man aged 55 to 70 with acute or convalescent COVID-19.

V and J are TRBV2 and TRBJ2-5, with D hard to call. V lost 5 bases, J lost 2 bases, and 9 bases lay in between. This CDR3 spans 13 amino acids. Germline values: CDR1 SNHLY, CDR2 FYNNEI. The CDR3 nucleotides are TGTGCCAGCAGTTGGGCCAGGCAAGAGACCCAGTACTTC. The encoded protein is CASSWARQETQYF.

This chain joins TRBV6-1 and TRBJ1-2; D not resolved. In germline, CDR1 is MNHNS, CDR2 SASEGT. The CDR3 extends over 13 amino acids. V lost 7 bases, J lost 3 bases, and 12 bases lay in between. The CDR3 DNA reads TGTGCCAGCACCGGAGGAGGTGACTATGGCTACACCTTC. Protein: CASTGGGDYGYTF.

The J gene is TRBJ2-3, the V gene TRBV24-1; a weak D match, TRBD1 (6 bases). From germline, CDR1 is KGHDR and CDR2 SFDVKD. The V end lost 4 bases, the J end lost 6 bases, and 16 bases lay between the germline ends. This CDR3 has 15 residues. The DNA of the CDR3 is TGTGCCACCAGTGACCAAGACAGGTCTTGGGATACGCAGTATTTT. Its translation is CATSDQDRSWDTQYF.

V and J are TRBV27 and TRBJ1-5, with D unclear. CDR3 size: 13 residues. V lost 3 bases, J lost 2 bases, and 5 bases lay in between. Germline V gene lookup returns CDR1 MNHEY and CDR2 SMNVEV (reference sequence). The CDR3 region is CASSFSGNQPQHF. CDR3 nucleotides: TGTGCCAGCAGTTTCTCGGGCAATCAGCCCCAGCATTTT.

This chain joins TRBV7-9 and TRBJ1-1, with 11 bases identical to TRBD1. This CDR3 region has 13 residues. The V gene's germline CDR1 is SEHNR and CDR2 FQNEAQ (reference sequence). Losses at the gene ends were 5 bases for V and 4 bases for J; bases not matched to a gene: 0. CDR3 region: CASSGTGGTEAFF. CDR3 DNA: TGTGCCAGCAGCGGGACAGGGGGCACTGAAGCTTTCTTT.

This rearrangement joins TRBV7-2 to TRBJ2-7; weak D call: TRBD2 (6 bases). V lost 0 bases to trimming and J lost 2 bases, with 14 bases between them. Germline CDR1 and CDR2: SGHTA and FQGNSA. This CDR3 contains 16 residues. The CDR3 sequence is CASSLATGTGPYEQYF. The CDR3 DNA sequence: TGTGCCAGCAGCTTAGCAACCGGGACTGGACCCTACGAGCAGTACTTC.

This clone occurred once. The genes are TRBV5-4 and TRBJ1-1, with no clear D. This CDR3 has 12 amino acids. Trimming left V 2 bases short and J 3 bases short, with 5 bases between. CDR1 and CDR2 from the germline V gene are SGHNT and YYREEE (reference sequence). The chain's CDR3 is CASSFRDTEAFF. The CDR3 nucleotides read TGTGCCAGCAGCTTTCGGGACACTGAAGCTTTCTTT. The variable domain in full, with the rest retrieved from reference TRBV5-4 and TRBJ1-1, is ETGVTQSPTHLIKTRGQQVTLRCSSQSGHNTVSWYQQALGQGPQFIFQYYREEENGRGNFPPRFSGLQFPNYSSELNVNALELDDSALYLCASSFRDTEAFFGQGTRLTVV.

Comments on this clone: Sequence at one end of the junction differs from germline and may be a read error. The rearrangement uses TRBV6-5 and TRBJ1-2, with TRBD1 matching over 9 bases. Germline V gene data show CDR1 as MNHEY and CDR2 as SVGAGI. There are 14 residues in the CDR3. CDR3 DNA sequence: TGTGCCAGCTACAAAGGGGACAGGGTCTTGAGTGAAGCCTTC. The encoded protein is CASYKGDRVLSEAF.

This sequence joins TRBV6-6 and TRBJ1-2, with 8 positions matching TRBD1. Unmatched junction bases numbered 7, after V lost 5 bases and J lost 8 bases. CDR3 length: 13 residues. CDR1 is MNHNY and CDR2 is SVGAGI in the germline V gene (reference sequence). CDR3 nucleotide sequence: TGTGCCAGCAGTCTGGACAGGGCGGACGGCTACACCTTC. Encoded protein: CASSLDRADGYTF.

The chain couples TRBV9 to TRBJ2-1; perhaps TRBD2 as D (8 bases). V lost 4 bases to trimming and J lost 10 bases, with 27 bases between them. This CDR3 is 17 amino acids long. Germline-derived CDR1 and CDR2 are SGDLS and YYNGEE. The CDR3 spells CASSLPVGRDSSGEQFF. The CDR3 nucleotides are TGTGCCAGCAGCCTGCCCGTCGGGAGGGACAGCTCAGGGGAGCAGTTCTTC.

The chain is built from TRBV6-1 and TRBJ2-1, with 10 bases lining up with TRBD2. Germline V gives CDR1 MNHNS, CDR2 SASEGT. The CDR3 covers 15 residues. Unmatched junction bases numbered 0, after V lost 2 bases and J lost 2 bases. The CDR3 DNA is TGTGCCAGCAGTGAACTAGCGGGGGCCTACAATGAGCAGTTCTTC. Translating it yields CASSELAGAYNEQFF.

This clone was recorded only once. This CDR3 reads CASSRSGGQGEKLFF. In DNA, the CDR3 is TGTGCCAGCTCACGGTCGGGGGGGCAAGGAGAAAAACTGTTTTTT. The gene calls are TRBV18 and TRBJ1-4, with a weak D call TRBD1 (6 bases). V was trimmed by 4 bases and J by 8 bases, leaving 17 bases between them. The CDR3 consists of 15 residues. CDR1 KGHSH and CDR2 LQKENI come from the germline V gene.

The chain joins TRBV2 to TRBJ1-1; TRBD1 aligns across 10 bases. CDR1 and CDR2 (germline): SNHLY, FYNNEI. The ends lost 4 bases at V and 4 bases at J; junction bases unmatched: 6. The CDR3 is made up of 15 amino acids. As DNA, the CDR3 is TGTGCCAGCAGTGTAAGAGGGACAGGGGTCACTGAAGCTTTCTTT. This sequence encodes CASSVRGTGVTEAFF.

In this sample, this clone turned up a few times. The V and J genes are TRBV5-8 and TRBJ2-3, with D perhaps TRBD1 (6 bases). The CDR3 extends over 16 amino acids. Per the germline V gene, CDR1 is SGHTS and CDR2 is YDEGEE. Trimming left V 7 bases short and J 2 bases short, with 20 bases between. CDR3 protein: CASPDVPGHLTDTQYF. The CDR3, as DNA: TGTGCCAGCCCCGATGTTCCGGGACACCTCACAGATACGCAGTATTTT.

The V and J genes are TRBV11-3 and TRBJ2-3; TRBD2 matches at 9 bases. With 6 bases clipped from V and 4 bases from J, the junction kept 8 bases outside the gene matches. There are 15 residues in the CDR3. Germline CDR1 is SGHNT and CDR2 is YENEEA. The CDR3 bases are TGTGCCAGCAGTGCTGCGGGGGGGCCCGCAGATACGCAGTATTTT. Translated, it gives CASSAAGGPADTQYF.

The chain recombines TRBV6-5 with TRBJ1-3; 7 nucleotides align to TRBD1. The junction had 3 bases not matched to a gene; V was cut back by 6 bases and J by 4 bases. The CDR3 loop spans 13 amino acids. The germline V gene encodes CDR1 MNHEY and CDR2 SVGAGI. CDR3 residues: CASSLTGGNTIYF. The CDR3 DNA reads as TGTGCCAGCAGCCTGACAGGGGGAAACACCATATATTTT.

The chain carries TRBV20-1 and TRBJ1-2, with D tentatively TRBD1 (5 bases). Trimming stripped 3 bases from V and 0 bases from J, with 11 bases between. CDR3 length: 14 residues. CDR1 DFQATT and CDR2 SNEGSKA come from the germline V gene (reference sequence). CDR3 protein: CSASPRVANYGYTF. For the CDR3, the DNA is TGCAGTGCTAGTCCCAGGGTTGCTAACTATGGCTACACCTTC.

The CDR3 DNA sequence: TGCGCCAGCAGCTTGGGAAATATAGGCACAGATACGCAGTATTTT. It translates to CASSLGNIGTDTQYF. The rearrangement links TRBV5-1 to TRBJ2-3, with D uncertain. This CDR3 comprises 15 residues. The germline V gene encodes CDR1 SGHRS and CDR2 YFSETQ. V dropped 0 bases and J dropped 1 base, with 9 bases sitting between them.

This rearrangement joins TRBV10-3 to TRBJ2-1, with 8 nucleotides matching TRBD1. The CDR3 has 13 residues. CDR1 and CDR2 (germline): ENHRY, SYGVKD. Trimming at V came to 6 bases and at J to 5 bases, leaving 3 bases not matched to a gene. CDR3 coding DNA: TGTGCCATCAGGGACAGGGCGGACAATGAGCAGTTCTTC. Its protein is CAIRDRADNEQFF.

Only one count was recorded for this clone. The V and J genes are TRBV5-1 and TRBJ2-1; 10 positions agree with TRBD2. With V trimmed by 4 bases and J by 5 bases, 3 bases remained unmatched. The germline V gene encodes CDR1 SGHRS and CDR2 YFSETQ. This CDR3 has 14 residues. Here the CDR3 reads CASSLAGADNEQFF. CDR3 bases: TGCGCCAGCAGCCTAGCGGGGGCGGACAATGAGCAGTTCTTC.

V and J are TRBV25-1 and TRBJ2-3; D not resolved. The CDR3 covers 15 residues. CDR1 and CDR2 from the germline V gene are MGHDK and SYGVNS. V shed 4 bases and J shed 0 bases, with 11 bases lying between them. The CDR3 nucleotides are TGTGCCAGCAGTGCGTCCGAGGCTAGCACAGATACGCAGTATTTT. Its translation is CASSASEASTDTQYF.

The chain uses TRBV7-3 and TRBJ1-1, with 7 bases lining up with TRBD1. With V trimmed by 2 bases and J by 10 bases, 7 bases remained unmatched. The CDR3 runs 13 residues. Germline assignment: CDR1 SGHTA and CDR2 FQGTGA. The CDR3 spells CASSLGFRDRAFF. In DNA form, the CDR3 reads TGTGCCAGCAGCTTAGGTTTCCGGGACAGAGCTTTCTTT.

The chain is built from TRBV12-3 or TRBV12-4 and TRBJ1-1, with D tentatively TRBD1 (6 bases). The CDR3 contains 13 residues. V lost 2 bases, J lost 5 bases, and 9 bases lay in between. The CDR3 DNA is TGTGCCAGCAGTTTAAAGGGGGGGACTGAAGCTTTCTTT. This encodes CASSLKGGTEAFF.

This sequence joins TRBV27 and TRBJ2-1; TRBD1 aligns across 7 bases. Germline CDR1 reads MNHEY; CDR2 reads SMNVEV (reference sequence). The CDR3 sequence is 15 residues long. J lost 5 bases, V lost 0 bases, and 4 bases had no gene match. The CDR3 is CASSLSGTVNNEQFF. The CDR3 nucleotides read TGTGCCAGCAGTTTATCCGGGACAGTGAACAATGAGCAGTTCTTC.

The V gene is TRBV11-2, the J gene TRBJ2-3, with TRBD1 matching 7 bases. This CDR3 is built from 14 residues. Germline V lookup: CDR1 SGHAT, CDR2 FQNNGV. Trimming at V came to 5 bases and at J to 5 bases, leaving 7 bases not matched to a gene. This CDR3 reads CASSVRDSRDTQYF. In DNA form, the CDR3 reads TGTGCCAGCAGCGTACGGGACAGTAGAGATACGCAGTATTTT.

This chain links TRBV27 with TRBJ1-5; D gene ambiguous. Germline assignment: CDR1 MNHEY and CDR2 SMNVEV (reference sequence). V dropped 3 bases and J dropped 2 bases, with 11 bases sitting between them. This CDR3 contains 15 residues. In DNA form, the CDR3 reads TGTGCCAGCAGTTTCTCTCCGGTAGGCAATCAGCCCCAGCATTTT. Its protein is CASSFSPVGNQPQHF.

This rearrangement joins TRBV5-1 to TRBJ1-2; possible D gene TRBD1, 5 bases. The CDR3 has 12 residues. V was trimmed by 0 bases and J by 6 bases, leaving 6 bases between them. Germline CDR1 is SGHRS and CDR2 is YFSETQ. CDR3 DNA: TGCGCCAGCAGCTTGGCAGGGAATGGCTACACCTTC. It is translated as CASSLAGNGYTF.

This rearrangement joins TRBV19 to TRBJ1-6, with 10 bases identical to TRBD1. Trimming cost V 6 bases and J 9 bases; bases outside gene matches: 5. The CDR3 has 14 amino acids. Germline-derived CDR1 and CDR2 are LNHDA and SQIVND (reference sequence). Here the CDR3 DNA reads TGTGCCAGTAGGGGGACAGGGGAGGGTTCACCCCTCCACTTT. Amino acids: CASRGTGEGSPLHF.

The table lists this clone with a few counts. This chain's CDR3 is CASSEGWGREDQPQHF. In nucleotides, the CDR3 is TGTGCCAGCAGTGAGGGTTGGGGGAGGGAGGATCAGCCCCAGCATTTT. J is TRBJ1-5 and V is TRBV2; TRBD1 might be the D (5 bases). V lost 3 bases to trimming and J lost 5 bases, with 17 bases between them. This CDR3 region has 16 residues. Looked up from germline, CDR1 is SNHLY and CDR2 is FYNNEI.